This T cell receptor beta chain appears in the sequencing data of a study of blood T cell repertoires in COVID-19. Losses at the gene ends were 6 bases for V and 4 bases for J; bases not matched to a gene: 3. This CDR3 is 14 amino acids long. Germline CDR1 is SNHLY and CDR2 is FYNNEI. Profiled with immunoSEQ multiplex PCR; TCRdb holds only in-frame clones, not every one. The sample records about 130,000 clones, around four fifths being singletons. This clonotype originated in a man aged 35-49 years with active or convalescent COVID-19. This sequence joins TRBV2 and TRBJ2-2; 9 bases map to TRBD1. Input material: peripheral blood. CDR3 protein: CASSGTGFTGELFF. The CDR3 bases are TGTGCCAGCAGCGGGACAGGGTTCACCGGGGAGCTGTTTTTT.